One and the same sample provided the 29 T cell receptor beta chains below, sequenced in a study of cytomegalovirus exposure and HLA in healthy donors. PCR was performed using 60 Vbeta and 13 Jbeta primers. Using immunoSEQ multiplex PCR, the repertoire was profiled, and TCRdb retains in-frame clones only, with some absent. There are over 70,000 clones in the sample; around 82% occur only once, and over 2% lies in the top ten. What was sequenced was PBMCs. The receptor set was obtained from a man younger than 35 in good health and CMV-seronegative.

DNA of the CDR3: TGTGCCAGCAGCCGGGACAGCGAACAAGAGACCCAGTACTTC. It encodes CASSRDSEQETQYF. The chain combines TRBV2 with TRBJ2-5; TRBD1 agrees at 7 bases. Per germline, CDR1 SNHLY and CDR2 FYNNEI. The trim removed 6 bases at V and 2 bases at J, leaving 6 bases unmatched. The CDR3 consists of 14 residues.

This chain uses TRBV9 with TRBJ1-2; 9 bases fit TRBD1. Germline-derived CDR1 and CDR2 are SGDLS and YYNGEE. The CDR3 totals 13 residues. Germline trimming cut 3 bases from V and 8 bases from J; bases unmatched to any gene: 5. CDR3 nucleotide sequence: TGTGCCAGCAGCGGGGACAGGGTGGGAGGCTACACCTTC. Translation gives CASSGDRVGGYTF.

The CDR3 spells CASGCPLADQETQYF. The CDR3 coding sequence is TGCGCCAGCGGTTGCCCCTTAGCGGATCAAGAGACCCAGTACTTC. The rearrangement joins TRBV5-1 to TRBJ2-5, with D maybe TRBD2 (6 bases). Germline CDR1 is SGHRS and CDR2 is YFSETQ. Trimming pared 7 bases from V and 2 bases from J, leaving 18 bases between. CDR3 length equals 15 residues.

The V call is TRBV19, the J call TRBJ2-1; 9 bases are a match to TRBD1. The CDR3 is made up of 12 amino acids. V shed 7 bases, J shed 9 bases, and the junction held 4 bases outside the gene matches. Germline V gene data show CDR1 as LNHDA and CDR2 as SQIVND (reference sequence). CDR3 in amino acids: CASTDRGGEQFF. CDR3 bases: TGTGCCAGTACGGACAGGGGAGGTGAGCAGTTCTTC.

This sequence joins TRBV19 and TRBJ1-1, with 7 bases that match TRBD1. The ends lost 7 bases at V and 4 bases at J; junction bases unmatched: 12. The germline gives CDR1 LNHDA, CDR2 SQIVND (reference sequence). CDR3 length: 15 residues. The CDR3 region has the DNA TGTGCCAGTACTAGGGGGCAGGGGAGAGGCACTGAAGCTTTCTTT. Its translation is CASTRGQGRGTEAFF. Using reference TRBV19 and TRBJ1-1 for the parts outside the CDR3, the full variable domain is DGGITQSPKYLFRKEGQNVTLSCEQNLNHDAMYWYRQDPGQGLRLIYYSQIVNDFQKGDIAEGYSVSREKKESFPLTVTSAQKNPTAFYLCASTRGQGRGTEAFFGQGTRLTVV.

This clone was seen more than once but under ten times. The CDR3 sequence: CASSPPTDVYGYTF. The CDR3 nucleotides read TGCGCCAGCAGCCCGCCGACAGACGTCTATGGCTACACCTTC. This chain links TRBV4-1 with TRBJ1-2; perhaps TRBD1 as D (5 bases). From germline, CDR1 is MGHRA and CDR2 YSYEKL. V was pared by 4 bases and J by 4 bases, with 13 bases between. The length of the CDR3 is 14 residues.

The rearrangement links TRBV5-6 to TRBJ1-2; 9 bases fit TRBD1. The germline V gene encodes CDR1 SGHDT and CDR2 YYEEEE. V dropped 3 bases and J dropped 6; count of bases not matched to a gene: 9. The CDR3 covers 15 residues. The DNA for the CDR3 is TGTGCCAGCAGCTCCGGGACAGGGAAAAATCATGGCTACACCTTC. As protein: CASSSGTGKNHGYTF. Variable domain in full (rest from reference TRBV5-6 and TRBJ1-2): DAGVTQSPTHLIKTRGQQVTLRCSPKSGHDTVSWYQQALGQGPQFIFQYYEEEERQRGNFPDRFSGHQFPNYSSELNVNALLLGDSALYLCASSSGTGKNHGYTFGSGTRLTVV.

This clone was recorded a few times. The gene calls are TRBV14 and TRBJ2-7; 7 bases align to TRBD1. CDR3 size: 17 residues. The germline gives CDR1 SGHDN, CDR2 FVKESK. The junction had 13 bases not matched to a gene; V was cut back by 4 bases and J by 1 base. The CDR3 DNA reads TGTGCCAGCAGCCGGACCACAGACAGGGCCATTTCCTACGAGCAGTACTTC. Translating it yields CASSRTTDRAISYEQYF.

In this sample, this clone turned up a few times. This chain links TRBV2 with TRBJ2-2; perhaps TRBD1 as D (5 bases). Trimming cost V 5 bases and J 8 bases, with 12 bases left between them. Per germline, CDR1 SNHLY and CDR2 FYNNEI. The CDR3 is 13 amino acids. CDR3 sequence (DNA): TGTGCCAGCAGTACAGGTTTGCCGGGGGAGCTGTTTTTT. Its protein is CASSTGLPGELFF.

The V gene is TRBV6-5, the J gene TRBJ1-1, with D possibly TRBD1 on 5 matching bases. Trimming took 5 bases from V and 0 from J, leaving 13 bases between them. CDR3 size: 15 residues. The germline gives CDR1 MNHEY, CDR2 SVGAGI. For the CDR3, the DNA is TGTGCCAGCAGTCCCGGCAGGGTGATGAACACTGAAGCTTTCTTT. As protein: CASSPGRVMNTEAFF.

The chain joins TRBV6-4 to TRBJ2-3; TRBD2 matches at 9 bases. This CDR3 contains 15 residues. V lost 3 bases, J lost 5 bases, and 6 bases stayed unmatched. Germline-derived CDR1 and CDR2 are MRHNA and SNTAGT. Here the CDR3 reads CASSENSGGVDTQYF. The CDR3 DNA reads TGTGCCAGCAGTGAAAATAGCGGGGGAGTAGATACGCAGTATTTT.

This chain uses TRBV2 with TRBJ2-1; D is possibly TRBD2 (7 bases). V dropped 8 bases and J dropped 4 bases, with 18 bases sitting between them. The germline V gene encodes CDR1 SNHLY and CDR2 FYNNEI. The CDR3 is 15 amino acids. CDR3 coding DNA: TGTGCCAGCTCTCCGGCGGGGGCGGCGTACAATGAGCAGTTCTTC. Translation gives CASSPAGAAYNEQFF.

CDR3 protein: CASSLDRGHNEQFF. DNA for the CDR3: TGTGCCAGCAGCTTGGACAGGGGGCACAATGAGCAGTTCTTC. The chain links TRBV11-2 to TRBJ2-1, with 11 bases that match TRBD1. The V and J ends lost 3 bases and 5 bases, in that order; junction bases with no gene match: 0. The length of the CDR3 is 14 residues. Germline CDR1 and CDR2: SGHAT and FQNNGV.

A single count supports this clone. The chain joins TRBV19 to TRBJ1-2; no reliable D call. The CDR3 spans 11 residues. The V gene's germline CDR1 is LNHDA and CDR2 SQIVND (reference sequence). Trimming took off 7 bases at V and 4 bases at J, with 7 bases between the two ends. CDR3 sequence reads: CASTSSYGYTF. For the CDR3, the DNA is TGTGCCAGTACTTCGAGCTATGGCTACACCTTC.

The chain uses TRBV4-1 and TRBJ1-5; 9 bases agree with TRBD1. V lost 0 bases to trimming and J lost 7 bases; unmatched junction nucleotides: 7. The CDR3 contains 16 residues. Germline CDR1 and CDR2: MGHRA and YSYEKL. The CDR3 is CASSQDWDREDQPQHF. DNA for the CDR3: TGCGCCAGCAGCCAAGATTGGGACAGGGAGGACCAGCCCCAGCATTTT.

The chain has TRBV28 and TRBJ1-5; D remains ambiguous. Trimming removed 6 bases from V and 6 bases from J, with 9 bases in between. CDR1 is MDHEN and CDR2 is SYDVKM in the germline V gene. The CDR3 has 12 residues. The CDR3 nucleotides read TGTGCCAGCAGGACGGGTAGTCAGCCCCAGCATTTT. Translated: CASRTGSQPQHF. Using reference TRBV28 and TRBJ1-5 for the parts outside the CDR3, the full variable domain is DVKVTQSSRYLVKRTGEKVFLECVQDMDHENMFWYRQDPGLGLRLIYFSYDVKMKEKGDIPEGYSVSREKKERFSLILESASTNQTSMYLCASRTGSQPQHFGDGTRLSIL.

The rearrangement joins TRBV28 to TRBJ2-2, with 10 bases matching TRBD1. The CDR3 runs 18 residues. V lost 6 bases and J lost 5; bases outside the gene matches: 15. From germline, CDR1 is MDHEN and CDR2 SYDVKM. Written as DNA, the CDR3 is TGTGCCAGCAGCGCTATGGCCGGGACAGGGGAGGTTACCGGGGAGCTGTTTTTT. It codes for CASSAMAGTGEVTGELFF.

The J gene is TRBJ1-3, the V gene TRBV10-3, with a tentative D call TRBD1 (6 bases). V shed 6 bases and J shed 4 bases, with 13 bases lying between them. This CDR3 contains 14 residues. The germline V gene encodes CDR1 ENHRY and CDR2 SYGVKD. The CDR3 spells CAISAGTSGNTIYF. In nucleotides, the CDR3 is TGTGCCATCAGCGCCGGGACATCAGGAAACACCATATATTTT.

The chain links TRBV7-3 to TRBJ1-1, with 11 bases fitting TRBD1. This CDR3 has 15 amino acids. The ends lost 4 bases at V and 5 bases at J; junction bases unmatched: 6. Germline V lookup: CDR1 SGHTA, CDR2 FQGTGA. For the CDR3, the DNA is TGTGCCAGCAGCTGGACCGGGACAGGGGGAACTGAAGCTTTCTTT. Amino acid sequence: CASSWTGTGGTEAFF. Using reference TRBV7-3 and TRBJ1-1 for the parts outside the CDR3, the full variable domain is GAGVSQTPSNKVTEKGKYVELRCDPISGHTALYWYRQSLGQGPEFLIYFQGTGAADDSGLPNDRFFAVRPEGSVSTLKIQRTERGDSAVYLCASSWTGTGGTEAFFGQGTRLTVV.

CDR3 residues: CASSKSGDRDYNEQFF. The CDR3, as DNA: TGTGCCAGCAGCAAAAGTGGGGACAGGGATTACAATGAGCAGTTCTTC. This chain uses TRBV21-1 with TRBJ2-1; no DNA check was done on the table's D call, TRBD1. TRBV21-1 is labeled a pseudogene. The CDR3 is made up of 16 amino acids.

On this clone: The junction and the germline gene differ at one end; a read error may be behind it. The chain couples TRBV7-9 to TRBJ2-7; D gene uncertain. Germline V lookup: CDR1 SEHNR, CDR2 FQNEAQ (reference sequence). The CDR3 length is 11 residues. This CDR3 reads CSSSLHYEQYF. DNA for the CDR3: TGTTCCAGCAGCTTACACTACGAGCAGTACTTC.

This sequence joins TRBV6-5 and TRBJ2-3, with 8 bases that match TRBD1. The CDR3 extends over 14 amino acids. The V segment lost 8 bases and the J segment 6 bases; nucleotides outside the gene matches: 10. Germline V gives CDR1 MNHEY, CDR2 SVGAGI. CDR3 sequence (DNA): TGTGCCAGCGGTGGACAGGGTATGGTGGATACGCAGTATTTT. The encoded protein is CASGGQGMVDTQYF.

The CDR3 is CASSPALASGGAKDTQYF. The CDR3 DNA sequence: TGCGCCAGCAGCCCGGCACTCGCTAGCGGGGGGGCCAAAGATACGCAGTATTTT. The chain employs TRBV5-1 and TRBJ2-3, with 12 positions matching TRBD2. Germline loops: CDR1 SGHRS, CDR2 YFSETQ. The length of the CDR3 is 18 residues. Germline trimming cut 4 bases from V and 5 bases from J; bases unmatched to any gene: 14.

The chain recombines TRBV5-8 with TRBJ2-1, with 7 bases matching TRBD1. CDR1 SGHTS and CDR2 YDEGEE come from the germline V gene. V shed 3 bases and J 5 bases; nucleotides not matched to a gene: 2. The CDR3 is 13 amino acids. This chain's CDR3 is CASSYDRDNEQFF. The DNA for the CDR3 is TGTGCCAGCAGCTACGACAGGGACAATGAGCAGTTCTTC.

The chain combines TRBV5-4 with TRBJ2-1; D perhaps matches TRBD2 (7 bases). Germline lookup yields CDR1 SGHNT and CDR2 YYREEE (reference sequence). This CDR3 comprises 14 residues. Trimming pared 2 bases from V and 5 bases from J, leaving 11 bases between. The CDR3 DNA reads TGTGCCAGCAGCTTACCGGGGGGCCACAATGAGCAGTTCTTC. Protein sequence: CASSLPGGHNEQFF.

Concerning this clone: The conserved phenylalanine or tryptophan is not found at the CDR3 terminus, so this likely reflects a read error. The genes are TRBV6-1 and TRBJ1-5, with 7 nucleotides matching TRBD1. The CDR3 consists of 15 residues. The V and J ends lost 0 bases and 5 bases, in that order; junction bases with no gene match: 4. CDR1 and CDR2 from the germline V gene are MNHNS and SASEGT. The DNA of the CDR3 is TGTGCCAGCAGTGAAGCCCGGGACAGCTATCAGCCCCAGCATCTT. It translates to CASSEARDSYQPQHL.

The chain employs TRBV5-5 and TRBJ1-1; unclear D gene. V was clipped by 2 bases and J by 4 bases, with 18 bases between them. This CDR3 is built from 16 residues. Germline V gene sequence: CDR1 SGHKS, CDR2 YYEKEE (reference sequence). CDR3 sequence (DNA): TGTGCCAGCAGCTTTCTGAGGCAGAGCCTTGCCACTGAAGCTTTCTTT. Amino acids: CASSFLRQSLATEAFF.

The chain employs TRBV4-2 and TRBJ1-3; a possible D gene is TRBD1 (5 bases). V was cut by 1 base and J by 4 bases, with 17 bases left in between. The CDR3 is 17 residues long. Germline V gene data show CDR1 as LGHNA and CDR2 as YNFKEQ. CDR3 residues: CASSQGRMRGTGNTIYF. DNA of the CDR3: TGTGCCAGCAGCCAAGGCCGCATGCGGGGGACCGGAAACACCATATATTTT.

Only one count was recorded for this clone. V usage is TRBV5-4 and J usage is TRBJ1-4; 9 positions match TRBD1. In germline, CDR1 is SGHNT, CDR2 YYREEE (reference sequence). This CDR3 comprises 15 residues. J was trimmed by 8 bases and V by 4 bases; bases with no gene match: 9. DNA for the CDR3: TGTGCCAGCAGCAGTGACAGGGGGTTTCGCGAAAAACTGTTTTTT. This sequence encodes CASSSDRGFREKLFF.